One and the same sample provided the 26 T cell receptor beta chains below, sequenced in a study of vaccination and CD4 T cells after COVID-19. Sequencing of DNA taken from cultured CD4+ T cells relied on the Oncomine TCR Beta short-read assay. Each CDR3 protein gets one entry after TCRdb re-called the PCR reads with MiXCR. In the table there are some 4,900 distinct CDR3 sequences, roughly 25% of which are singletons. Treatment given: approximately 11-day PBMC culture with coronavirus spike peptide pools or control peptides (ViraFEST assay). For these receptors, no antigen is known. The sample consisted of CD4+ T cells from blood, cultured in vitro, taken after SARS-CoV-2 vaccination. The receptor source for this set is a human donor who had recovered from COVID-19.

This clonotype was counted a few times. V usage is TRBV27 and J usage is TRBJ2-7, with D perhaps matching TRBD2 (6 bases). CDR1 is MNHEY, CDR2 SMNVEV, per germline (reference sequence). This CDR3 is built from 15 residues. The germline V and J ends were trimmed by 6 bases and 2 bases, with 17 bases remaining between them. The CDR3 reads CASRSIAGSPYEQYF. In DNA form, the CDR3 reads TGTGCCAGCAGATCTATTGCGGGAAGCCCCTACGAGCAGTACTTC.

CDR3 region: CASSPTRTGGAWTEAFF. CDR3 sequence (DNA): TGTGCCAGCAGTCCGACGCGGACAGGGGGCGCTTGGACTGAAGCTTTCTTT. The chain uses TRBV28 and TRBJ1-1; TRBD1 aligns across 11 bases. Germline CDR1 MDHEN, CDR2 SYDVKM. The V gene end was trimmed by 5 bases and the J gene end by 5 bases; junction bases not matched to a gene: 13. The CDR3 length is 17 residues.

The chain is built from TRBV10-3 and TRBJ2-1; 9 bases fit TRBD2. CDR3 length: 15 residues. Per the germline V gene, CDR1 is ENHRY and CDR2 is SYGVKD. J gave up 6 bases and V 0 bases, and 3 bases lay outside the gene matches. The CDR3 loop is CAISESIAGANEQFF. The CDR3 DNA is TGTGCCATCAGTGAGTCAATAGCGGGGGCCAATGAGCAGTTCTTC.

This clonotype is labeled as medium-sized. The genes are TRBV7-2 and TRBJ2-5; 11 positions match TRBD2. Germline V gene data show CDR1 as SGHTA and CDR2 as FQGNSA. The ends lost 3 bases at V and 4 bases at J; junction bases unmatched: 4. The CDR3 covers 15 residues. CDR3 bases: TGTGCCAGCAGCTTTGCCGGGACTAGCGGAGAGACCCAGTACTTC. Residues: CASSFAGTSGETQYF. Looking up the rest from reference TRBV7-2 and TRBJ2-5 gives the full variable domain: GAGVSQSPSNKVTEKGKDVELRCDPISGHTALYWYRQSLGQGLEFLIYFQGNSAPDKSGLPSDRFSAERTGGSVSTLTIQRTQQEDSAVYLCASSFAGTSGETQYFGPGTRLLVL.

The chain links TRBV7-9 to TRBJ2-3, with 8 bases aligning to TRBD1. Trimming at V came to 5 bases and at J to 2 bases, leaving 9 bases not matched to a gene. The CDR3 contains 16 residues. CDR1 SEHNR and CDR2 FQNEAQ come from the germline V gene (reference sequence). The CDR3 coding sequence is TGTGCCAGCAGCCGGGTAGGACAGGGAGTCACAGATACGCAGTATTTT. The encoded protein is CASSRVGQGVTDTQYF.

By share of the sample, this clonotype is medium-sized. V usage is TRBV7-8 and J usage is TRBJ2-5; 7 bases match TRBD1. The CDR3 has 17 amino acids. Per the germline V gene, CDR1 is SGHVS and CDR2 is FQNEAQ. Trimming took 5 bases from V and 2 from J; bases not matched to a gene: 14. CDR3: CASSQGFWTGDQETQYF. Here the CDR3 DNA reads TGTGCCAGCAGCCAGGGGTTTTGGACAGGCGATCAAGAGACCCAGTACTTC.

The sample holds a few counts of this clonotype. The chain has TRBV20-1 and TRBJ2-1, with TRBD2 matching 15 bases. After removal of 6 bases from V and 3 bases from J, the junction contained 9 bases not matched to a gene. Germline V gene data show CDR1 as DFQATT and CDR2 as SNEGSKA (reference sequence). The CDR3 covers 17 residues. The CDR3 sequence is CSASKVGLAGGYNEQFF. Here the CDR3 DNA reads TGCAGTGCCTCAAAGGTGGGACTAGCGGGGGGCTACAATGAGCAGTTCTTC.

The chain has TRBV27 and TRBJ1-5; D is perhaps TRBD1 (5 bases). CDR1 and CDR2 (germline): MNHEY, SMNVEV (reference sequence). Trimming cost V 5 bases and J 4 bases, with 18 bases left between them. CDR3 length: 16 amino acids. CDR3 sequence: CASSPLGTARNQPQHF. The DNA of the CDR3 is TGTGCCAGCAGTCCGCTCGGGACGGCCAGGAATCAGCCCCAGCATTTT.

The table lists this clonotype with a few counts. The genes are TRBV6-2 or TRBV6-3 and TRBJ2-5; 15 nucleotides align to TRBD2. Germline V gene lookup returns CDR1 MNHEY and CDR2 SVGEGT. The CDR3 has 15 amino acids. With V trimmed by 4 bases and J by 4 bases, 1 base remained unmatched. CDR3 sequence reads: CASSWTSGGAETQYF. DNA of the CDR3: TGTGCCAGCAGTTGGACTAGCGGGGGGGCAGAGACCCAGTACTTC.

By share, this clonotype ranks as medium-sized. V is TRBV15 and J is TRBJ1-5; 7 positions match TRBD1. Germline CDR1 LNHNV, CDR2 YYDKDF (reference sequence). CDR3 size: 19 residues. The V and J ends lost 5 bases and 0 bases, in that order; junction bases with no gene match: 16. In DNA form, the CDR3 reads TGTGCCACCAGCGGATGGGACAGAGGCCCCTCGTATAGCAATCAGCCCCAGCATTTT. Amino acid sequence: CATSGWDRGPSYSNQPQHF.

The chain carries TRBV20-1 and TRBJ2-3, with D unclear. The V and J ends lost 4 bases and 0 bases respectively, with 26 bases between them. This CDR3 contains 19 residues. Germline CDR1 reads DFQATT; CDR2 reads SNEGSKA (reference sequence). The CDR3 nucleotides are TGCAGTGCTACCCCGGGCACAAATCGGAGAGAGACTAGCACAGATACGCAGTATTTT. Protein product: CSATPGTNRRETSTDTQYF.

The J gene is TRBJ1-2, the V gene TRBV6-1, with 7 bases lining up with TRBD1. From germline, CDR1 is MNHNS and CDR2 SASEGT. V trimming: 4 bases; J trimming: 4 bases; junction bases outside the gene matches: 6. The CDR3 length is 14 residues. The CDR3 nucleotides read TGTGCCAGCAGTGGCCCCGGGACAGTCTATGGCTACACCTTC. This gives the protein CASSGPGTVYGYTF.

This chain uses TRBV6-5 with TRBJ1-6; D is undetermined. Germline-derived CDR1 and CDR2 are MNHEY and SVGAGI. There are 14 residues in the CDR3. The ends were cut back, 3 bases at V and 4 bases at J, with 7 bases in the middle. The CDR3 spells CASSYGLYNSPLHF. DNA of the CDR3: TGTGCCAGCAGTTATGGGCTGTATAATTCACCCCTCCACTTT.

This sequence joins TRBV7-9 and TRBJ2-1; TRBD2 aligns across 10 bases. CDR1 is SEHNR, CDR2 FQNEAQ, per germline (reference sequence). With V trimmed by 6 bases and J by 9 bases, 11 bases remained unmatched. This CDR3 region has 15 residues. Here the CDR3 reads CASRPSSGGFIEQFF. CDR3 sequence (DNA): TGTGCCAGCAGACCCTCTAGCGGGGGTTTTATTGAGCAGTTCTTC.

This clonotype is categorized as medium-sized. The chain carries TRBV20-1 and TRBJ2-5; TRBD1 matches 9 bases. The CDR3 loop spans 16 amino acids. V gave up 6 bases and J gave up 4 bases; unmatched junction bases: 15. CDR1 and CDR2 from the germline V gene are DFQATT and SNEGSKA (reference sequence). The DNA of the CDR3 is TGCAGTGCGAACGTTCGAGGGACAGGGAGCGGAGAGACCCAGTACTTC. Translated, it gives CSANVRGTGSGETQYF.

The chain carries TRBV10-3 and TRBJ2-3; no clear D. The germline V gene encodes CDR1 ENHRY and CDR2 SYGVKD. The CDR3 totals 15 residues. V was shortened by 2 bases and J by 3 bases, with 12 bases between the two germline ends. The CDR3 here is CAISERSQRTDTQYF. Here the CDR3 DNA reads TGTGCCATCAGTGAGCGGTCCCAGCGAACAGATACGCAGTATTTT.

This clonotype was seen once. The V call is TRBV19, the J call TRBJ1-5, with a weak D call TRBD1 (5 bases). Trimming stripped 2 bases from V and 7 bases from J, with 9 bases between. CDR3 length equals 13 residues. In germline, CDR1 is LNHDA, CDR2 SQIVND (reference sequence). The CDR3 reads CASSIQGEQPQHF. The DNA for the CDR3 is TGTGCCAGTAGTATACAAGGGGAGCAGCCCCAGCATTTT.

Turning to this clonotype: A read error may account for a junction end that differs from germline. V is TRBV7-7 and J is TRBJ1-2; D not certain. CDR3 size: 13 residues. From germline, CDR1 is SSHAT and CDR2 FNYEAQ (reference sequence). The CDR3 protein is CTRLGGRKDGYTF. The CDR3 DNA reads as TGTACCAGACTGGGTGGAAGGAAGGATGGCTACACCTTC.

The chain uses TRBV6-2 or TRBV6-3 and TRBJ1-2; D gene ambiguous. The length of the CDR3 is 14 residues. Germline CDR1 and CDR2: MNHEY and SVGEGT. The germline V and J ends were trimmed by 0 bases and 7 bases, with 12 bases remaining between them. The DNA of the CDR3 is TGTGCCAGCAGTTACTCGGTTGAGGTCTCTGGCTACACCTTC. Translation: CASSYSVEVSGYTF.

This clonotype was detected a few times. The chain has TRBV7-2 and TRBJ1-5; D is undetermined. Germline-derived CDR1 and CDR2 are SGHTA and FQGNSA. V was shortened by 1 base and J by 0 bases, with 7 bases between the two germline ends. The CDR3 loop spans 15 amino acids. The CDR3 is CASSLGGLSNQPQHF. CDR3 nucleotide sequence: TGTGCCAGCAGCTTAGGAGGGCTTAGCAATCAGCCCCAGCATTTT.

The V gene is TRBV4-2, the J gene TRBJ1-6; D may be TRBD1 (6 bases). Germline V CDR1 and CDR2: LGHNA, YNFKEQ. This CDR3 spans 14 amino acids. V lost 5 bases and J 7 bases, leaving 12 bases between the germline ends. The CDR3 is CASSSGTPNSPLHF. The CDR3 coding sequence is TGTGCCAGCAGCTCCGGGACACCGAATTCACCCCTCCACTTT.

This clonotype was counted between two and nine times. The rearrangement links TRBV6-1 to TRBJ2-3; no clear D gene. V lost 5 bases, J lost 2 bases, and 17 bases lay in between. This CDR3 has 16 amino acids. Looked up from germline, CDR1 is MNHNS and CDR2 is SASEGT. The CDR3 DNA reads as TGTGCCAGCAGTCTTTCTGGGCGTGCGGACACAGATACGCAGTATTTT. This translates into CASSLSGRADTDTQYF.

The rearrangement joins TRBV1 to TRBJ2-3; the table's D call, TRBD2, has no DNA check behind it. TRBV1 constitutes a pseudogene. The CDR3 loop spans 16 amino acids. CDR3 region: CTSSQRDCLYEDTQYF. The CDR3 DNA reads TGCACCAGCAGCCAGCGGGACTGCCTTTATGAAGATACGCAGTATTTT.

This clonotype was recorded only once. The chain couples TRBV6-2 or TRBV6-3 to TRBJ2-3; 9 bases map to TRBD1. The CDR3 runs 14 residues. The germline CDR1 and CDR2 sequences are MNHEY and SVGEGT. V dropped 7 bases and J dropped 7; count of bases not matched to a gene: 9. The CDR3 is CASTNGGTGNTQYF. As DNA, the CDR3 is TGTGCCAGCACCAACGGGGGGACAGGGAATACGCAGTATTTT.

This sequence joins TRBV7-2 and TRBJ2-2, with a tentative D call TRBD2 (5 bases). The CDR3 spans 14 residues. Trimming cost V 3 bases and J 5 bases, with 10 bases left between them. The germline V gene encodes CDR1 SGHTA and CDR2 FQGNSA. The CDR3: CASSFATRTGELFF. For the CDR3, the DNA is TGTGCCAGCAGCTTCGCTACTAGGACCGGGGAGCTGTTTTTT.

V gene TRBV6-2 or TRBV6-3 combines with J gene TRBJ2-5; 8 nucleotides agree with TRBD1. Trimming took 2 bases from V and 7 from J; bases not matched to a gene: 12. Germline CDR1 and CDR2: MNHEY and SVGEGT. The CDR3 runs to 16 residues. CDR3 DNA: TGTGCCAGCAGTTACCCGACAGGGGATCGTAGATGGACCCAGTACTTC. Translating gives CASSYPTGDRRWTQYF.